One sample yielded the 20 T cell receptor beta chains listed below, sequenced in a study of T cells in Graves' hyperthyroidism and ophthalmopathy. Researchers amplified the TCR beta CDR3 regions from RNA transcripts. First-round RT-PCR with HTBI primers amplified the TCR CDR3 region. TCRdb reprocessed the multiplex PCR reads via MiXCR and lists one record per CDR3 protein. The top ten clones hold about half of a sample with 490,000 or so distinct CDR3 sequences, about 20% of them seen once. Sequenced sample: blood. Receptors originate from a woman between 65 and 79 years old with Graves' ophthalmopathy.

This clonotype was seen just once. V and J are TRBV3-1 and TRBJ2-5, with D perhaps TRBD1 or TRBD2 (5 bases each). CDR1 is LGHDT, CDR2 YNNKEL, per germline (reference sequence). CDR3 length: 13 residues. The germline V and J ends were trimmed by 7 bases and 7 bases, with 16 bases remaining between them. This chain's CDR3 is CASIQGPGGTQYF. The CDR3 DNA sequence: TGTGCCAGCATCCAGGGACCCGGTGGGACCCAGTACTTC.

This clonotype was seen only a few times. The rearrangement links TRBV3-1 to TRBJ1-2; 7 bases align to TRBD1. The CDR3 totals 16 residues. In germline, CDR1 is LGHDT, CDR2 YNNKEL (reference sequence). V lost 7 bases, J lost 2 bases, and 13 bases stayed unmatched. CDR3 protein: CASNHLRGRGNYGYTF. The CDR3 nucleotides are TGTGCCAGCAACCATCTCAGGGGGAGAGGAAACTATGGCTACACCTTC.

This clonotype has more than one count but fewer than ten. This rearrangement joins TRBV7-6 to TRBJ2-1, with TRBD1 identical over 7 bases. Germline trimming cut 6 bases from V and 3 bases from J; bases unmatched to any gene: 14. Germline V gene lookup returns CDR1 SGHVS and CDR2 FNYEAQ. The CDR3 spans 17 residues. Here the CDR3 reads CASSQEGGAVHYNEQFF. In DNA form, the CDR3 reads TGTGCCAGCAGTCAGGAAGGGGGCGCAGTCCACTACAATGAGCAGTTCTTC.

A word on this clonotype: One end of the junction varies from germline; a read error may be responsible. CDR3 in amino acids: CASSQAPGLIVEQYF. CDR3 nucleotide sequence: TGCGCCAGCAGCCAAGCTCCAGGACTCATAGTTGAGCAGTACTTC. The chain links TRBV7-9 to TRBJ2-7; D possibly corresponds to TRBD2 (5 bases). CDR3 size: 15 residues. Germline-derived CDR1 and CDR2 are SEHNR and FQNEAQ (reference sequence).

This chain joins TRBV19 and TRBJ2-5, with 7 bases lining up with TRBD2. Losses at the gene ends were 5 bases for V and 3 bases for J; bases not matched to a gene: 12. Per germline, CDR1 LNHDA and CDR2 SQIVND (reference sequence). This CDR3 spans 16 amino acids. The CDR3 coding sequence is TGTGCCAGTAGTCCCACGACTAGCCAACTTAAAGAGACCCAGTACTTC. Amino acids: CASSPTTSQLKETQYF. The full variable domain, with the rest looked up from reference TRBV19 and TRBJ2-5, is DGGITQSPKYLFRKEGQNVTLSCEQNLNHDAMYWYRQDPGQGLRLIYYSQIVNDFQKGDIAEGYSVSREKKESFPLTVTSAQKNPTAFYLCASSPTTSQLKETQYFGPGTRLLVL.

V gene TRBV6-1 combines with J gene TRBJ1-2; D is undetermined. This CDR3 comprises 13 residues. From germline, CDR1 is MNHNS and CDR2 SASEGT. V lost 6 bases, J lost 1 base, and 9 bases lay in between. The CDR3 bases are TGTGCCAGCAGACAAAGCAGTAACTATGGCTACACCTTC. Translation gives CASRQSSNYGYTF.

This clonotype was seen a few times. The CDR3 reads CASSFQLYEQYF. CDR3 nucleotides: TGTGCCAGCAGCTTCCAACTCTACGAGCAGTACTTC. The rearrangement joins TRBV12-3 or TRBV12-4 to TRBJ2-7; no firm D call. The CDR3 has 12 residues. The ends were cut back, 6 bases at V and 3 bases at J, with 9 bases in the middle.

This chain joins TRBV19 and TRBJ1-1; D is uncertain. The CDR3 is 13 amino acids. Germline lookup yields CDR1 LNHDA and CDR2 SQIVND (reference sequence). The V and J ends lost 4 bases and 5 bases respectively, with 11 bases between them. The chain's CDR3 is CASSRVEGTEAFF. The CDR3 region has the DNA TGTGCCAGTAGTAGGGTGGAAGGTACTGAAGCTTTCTTT.

This clonotype was found a few times. The chain joins TRBV20-1 to TRBJ1-1; D unresolved. V lost 4 bases and J lost 2, with 14 bases in between. The CDR3 extends over 14 amino acids. CDR1 is DFQATT, CDR2 SNEGSKA, per germline (reference sequence). The CDR3 loop is CSATKTRFNTEAFF. The DNA for the CDR3 is TGCAGTGCTACCAAGACAAGGTTCAACACTGAAGCTTTCTTT.

The chain joins TRBV6-4 to TRBJ2-7, with 9 bases identical to TRBD2. The CDR3 length is 16 residues. The V segment lost 6 bases and the J segment 2 bases; nucleotides outside the gene matches: 11. Germline lookup yields CDR1 MRHNA and CDR2 SNTAGT. The CDR3 DNA follows: TGTGCCAGCAGAGATCAACTAGCGGGTGTACCCTACGAGCAGTACTTC. Encoded protein: CASRDQLAGVPYEQYF.

This sequence joins TRBV5-5 and TRBJ2-1; no clear D gene. The germline gives CDR1 SGHKS, CDR2 YYEKEE (reference sequence). V was clipped by 3 bases and J by 0 bases, with 19 bases between them. The CDR3 has 18 amino acids. The CDR3 region has the DNA TGTGCCAGCAGCTCCCTCGGTAGGGCCGGCGGCTCCTACAATGAGCAGTTCTTC. Amino acid sequence: CASSSLGRAGGSYNEQFF.

The chain carries TRBV7-9 and TRBJ1-2; D gene uncertain. V was pared by 5 bases and J by 0 bases, with 10 bases between. The germline CDR1 and CDR2 sequences are SEHNR and FQNEAQ (reference sequence). The CDR3 sequence is 14 residues long. The CDR3 DNA is TGTGCCAGCAGCGTAGGCGGGGCTAACTATGGCTACACCTTC. This translates into CASSVGGANYGYTF.

This clonotype was seen many times. The chain employs TRBV6-2 or TRBV6-3 and TRBJ1-6; 9 nucleotides line up with TRBD1. The trim removed 2 bases at V and 10 bases at J, leaving 6 bases unmatched. The CDR3 covers 15 residues. Germline loops: CDR1 MNHEY, CDR2 SVGEGT. CDR3 residues: CASSYGQGFRSPLHF. CDR3 DNA: TGTGCCAGCAGTTACGGACAGGGGTTTAGGTCACCCCTCCACTTT.

This clonotype was picked up a small number of times. Here the CDR3 DNA reads TGCGCCAGCAGTCTAGGACAGGGGGTCTACAATGAGCAGTTCTTC. Its protein is CASSLGQGVYNEQFF. The chain combines TRBV5-1 with TRBJ2-1; 10 bases map to TRBD1. The CDR3 extends over 15 amino acids. The ends lost 5 bases at V and 3 bases at J; junction bases unmatched: 5. The germline V gene has CDR1 SGHRS and CDR2 YFSETQ.

This clonotype has just a few counts. This chain uses TRBV6-1 with TRBJ2-5; D possibly matches TRBD1 or TRBD2 (5 bases each). V was shortened by 6 bases and J by 4 bases, with 18 bases between the two germline ends. CDR3 length: 15 amino acids. CDR1 is MNHNS and CDR2 is SASEGT in the germline V gene. The CDR3, as DNA: TGTGCCAGCAGCTTCCCTATAGGGGCGGGAGAGACCCAGTACTTC. Residues: CASSFPIGAGETQYF.

The J gene is TRBJ2-1, the V gene TRBV10-1; a possible D gene is TRBD2 (6 bases). The germline CDR1 and CDR2 sequences are WNHNN and SYGVQD (reference sequence). Trimming took off 7 bases at V and 2 bases at J, with 15 bases between the two ends. The CDR3 covers 15 residues. CDR3 protein: CASTSTRLAYNEQFF. For the CDR3, the DNA is TGCGCCAGCACCTCTACCAGACTAGCCTACAATGAGCAGTTCTTC.

The chain joins TRBV19 to TRBJ1-1, with D uncertain. The CDR3 covers 14 residues. The V end lost 6 bases, the J end lost 8 bases, and 19 bases lay between the germline ends. Germline V gives CDR1 LNHDA, CDR2 SQIVND (reference sequence). The DNA of the CDR3 is TGTGCCAGTAGAGGTGGCCAGGCGAAAGGGGAAGCTTTCTTT. Its protein product is CASRGGQAKGEAFF.

For this clonotype: It may be a read error: a sequence one base away is much more abundant. The genes are TRBV11-2 and TRBJ2-5; D is uncertain. This CDR3 is built from 15 residues. CDR1 is SGHAT and CDR2 is FQNNGV in the germline V gene. The CDR3 reads CASSLNWGVQEAQYF. The CDR3 bases are TGTGCCAGCAGCTTAAACTGGGGTGTCCAAGAGGCCCAGTACTTC.

In its sample, this clonotype was seen a few times. This rearrangement joins TRBV20-1 to TRBJ2-7, with 12 bases that match TRBD2. This CDR3 comprises 16 residues. J lost 5 bases, V lost 3 bases, and 11 bases had no gene match. Germline V gene lookup returns CDR1 DFQATT and CDR2 SNEGSKA (reference sequence). The CDR3 bases are TGCAGTGCTAGGAGGGGCGCTAGCGGGAGGGCAAACGAGCAGTACTTC. Residues: CSARRGASGRANEQYF.

This chain uses TRBV29-1 with TRBJ1-1; D uncertain. V gave up 3 bases and J gave up 3 bases, with 11 bases separating them. Germline CDR1 is SQVTM and CDR2 is ANQGSEA. The CDR3 is made up of 13 amino acids. Written as DNA, the CDR3 is TGCAGCGTTGAGAGGTACATGCACACTGAAGCTTTCTTT. As protein: CSVERYMHTEAFF.